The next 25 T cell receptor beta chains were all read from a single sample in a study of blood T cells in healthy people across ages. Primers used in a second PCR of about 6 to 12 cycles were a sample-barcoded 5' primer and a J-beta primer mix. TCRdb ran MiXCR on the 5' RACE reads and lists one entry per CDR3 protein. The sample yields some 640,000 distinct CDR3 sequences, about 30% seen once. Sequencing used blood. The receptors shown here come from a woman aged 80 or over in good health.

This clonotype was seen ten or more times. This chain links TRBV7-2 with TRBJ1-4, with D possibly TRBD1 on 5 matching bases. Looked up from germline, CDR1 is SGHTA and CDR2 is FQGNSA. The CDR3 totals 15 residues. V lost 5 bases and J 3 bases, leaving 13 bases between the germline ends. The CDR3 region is CASSNGGRANEKLFF. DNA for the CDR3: TGTGCCAGCAGCAACGGGGGGAGGGCTAATGAAAAACTGTTTTTT.

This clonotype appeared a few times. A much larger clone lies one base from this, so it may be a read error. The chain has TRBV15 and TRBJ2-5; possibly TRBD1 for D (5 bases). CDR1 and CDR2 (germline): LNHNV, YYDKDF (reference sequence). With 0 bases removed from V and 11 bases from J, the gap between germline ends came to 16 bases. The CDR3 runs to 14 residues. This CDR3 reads CATSRDRVWDEQYF. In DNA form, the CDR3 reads TGTGCCACCAGCAGAGACAGGGTCTGGGATGAGCAGTACTTC.

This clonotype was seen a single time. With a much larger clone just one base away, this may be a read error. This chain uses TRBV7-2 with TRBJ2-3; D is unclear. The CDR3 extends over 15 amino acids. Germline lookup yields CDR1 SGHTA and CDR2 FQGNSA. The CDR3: CAGSLAPGPADTQYF. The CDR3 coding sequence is TGTGCCGGCAGCCTCGCCCCCGGACCCGCAGATACGCAGTATTTT.

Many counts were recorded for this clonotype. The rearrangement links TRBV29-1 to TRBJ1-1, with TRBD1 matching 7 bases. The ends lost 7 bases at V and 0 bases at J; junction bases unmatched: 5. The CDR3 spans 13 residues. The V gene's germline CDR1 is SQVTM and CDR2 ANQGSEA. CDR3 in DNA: TGCAGCGCCATGGGACAGTTGAACACTGAAGCTTTCTTT. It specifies CSAMGQLNTEAFF.

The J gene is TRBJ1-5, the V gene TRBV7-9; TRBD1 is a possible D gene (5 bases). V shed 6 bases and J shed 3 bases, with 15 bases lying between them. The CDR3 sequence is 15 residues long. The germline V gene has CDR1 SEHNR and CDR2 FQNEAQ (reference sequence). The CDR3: CASSLSGLPNQPQHF. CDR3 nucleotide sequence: TGTGCCAGCAGTTTATCGGGACTCCCCAATCAGCCCCAGCATTTT.

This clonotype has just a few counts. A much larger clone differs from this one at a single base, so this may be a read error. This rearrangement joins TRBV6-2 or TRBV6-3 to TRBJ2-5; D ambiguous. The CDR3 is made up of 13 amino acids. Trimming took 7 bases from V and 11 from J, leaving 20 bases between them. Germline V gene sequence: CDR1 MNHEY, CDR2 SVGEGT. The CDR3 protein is CASTYQVGVGQYF. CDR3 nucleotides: TGTGCCAGCACCTATCAGGTTGGGGTCGGGCAGTACTTC.

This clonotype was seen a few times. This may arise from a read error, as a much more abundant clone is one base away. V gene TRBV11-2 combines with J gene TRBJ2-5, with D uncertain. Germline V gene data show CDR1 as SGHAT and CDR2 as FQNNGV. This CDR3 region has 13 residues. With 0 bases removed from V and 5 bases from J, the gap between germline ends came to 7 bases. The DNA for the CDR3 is TGTGCCAGCAGCTTAGAGGTCGACGAGACCCAGTACTTC. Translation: CASSLEVDETQYF.

In nucleotides, the CDR3 is TGTGCCAGCAGCGGCTCTGGGCGGAGCTCCTACAATGAGCAGTACTTC. Translated, it gives CASSGSGRSSYNEQYF. This rearrangement joins TRBV9 to TRBJ2-1; D is ambiguous. The assigned J gene may be wrong: the sequence end matches TRBJ2-7 better. The CDR3 runs 16 residues. Germline V CDR1 and CDR2: SGDLS, YYNGEE.

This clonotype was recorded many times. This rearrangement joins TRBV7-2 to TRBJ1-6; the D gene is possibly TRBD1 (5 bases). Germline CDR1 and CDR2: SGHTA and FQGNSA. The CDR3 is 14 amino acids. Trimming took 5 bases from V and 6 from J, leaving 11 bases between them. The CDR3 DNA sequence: TGTGCCAGCAGCCAAGACAGCCCTAATTCACCCCTCCACTTT. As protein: CASSQDSPNSPLHF.

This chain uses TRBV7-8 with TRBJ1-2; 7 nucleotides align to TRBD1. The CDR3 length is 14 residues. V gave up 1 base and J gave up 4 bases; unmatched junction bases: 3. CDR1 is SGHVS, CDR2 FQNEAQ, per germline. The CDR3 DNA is TGTGCCAGCAGCTTAGAGAGGACAGGCTATGGCTACACCTTC. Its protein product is CASSLERTGYGYTF.

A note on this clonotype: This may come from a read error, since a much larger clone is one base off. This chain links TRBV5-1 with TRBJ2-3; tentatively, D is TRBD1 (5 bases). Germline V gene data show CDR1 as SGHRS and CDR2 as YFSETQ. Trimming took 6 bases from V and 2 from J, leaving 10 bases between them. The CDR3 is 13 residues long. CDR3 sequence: CASKQASTDTQYF. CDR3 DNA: TGCGCCAGCAAACAGGCCTCCACAGATACGCAGTATTTT.

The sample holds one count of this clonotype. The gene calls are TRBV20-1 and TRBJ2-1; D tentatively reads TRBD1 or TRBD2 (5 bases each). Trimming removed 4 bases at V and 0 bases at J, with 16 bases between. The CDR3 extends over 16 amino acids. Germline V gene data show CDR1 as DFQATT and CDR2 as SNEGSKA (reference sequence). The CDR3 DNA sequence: TGCAGTGCTATCGCACTAGACAGAGTCTCCTACAATGAGCAGTTCTTC. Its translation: CSAIALDRVSYNEQFF.

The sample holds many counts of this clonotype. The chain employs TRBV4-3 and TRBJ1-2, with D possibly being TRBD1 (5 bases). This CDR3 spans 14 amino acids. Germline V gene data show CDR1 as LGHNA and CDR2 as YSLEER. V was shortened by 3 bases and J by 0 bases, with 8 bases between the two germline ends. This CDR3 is CASSHTTANYGYTF. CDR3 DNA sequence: TGCGCCAGCAGCCACACGACAGCTAACTATGGCTACACCTTC.

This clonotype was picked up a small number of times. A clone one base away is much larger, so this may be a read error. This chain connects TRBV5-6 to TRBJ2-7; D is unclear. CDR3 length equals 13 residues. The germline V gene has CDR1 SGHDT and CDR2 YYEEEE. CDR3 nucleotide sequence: TGTGCCAGCAGCTTCTTTACTACCTACGTGCAGTACTTC. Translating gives CASSFFTTYVQYF.

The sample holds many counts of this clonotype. CDR3 nucleotides: TGTGCCAGCAGCTTGGAATGGACAGAGTACTTC. It encodes CASSLEWTEYF. This chain links TRBV5-5 with TRBJ2-7; D is possibly TRBD1 (6 bases). The V gene lost 0 bases and the J gene lost 11 bases, with 9 bases spanning the gap. The CDR3 has 11 amino acids. Germline V gene sequence: CDR1 SGHKS, CDR2 YYEKEE (reference sequence).

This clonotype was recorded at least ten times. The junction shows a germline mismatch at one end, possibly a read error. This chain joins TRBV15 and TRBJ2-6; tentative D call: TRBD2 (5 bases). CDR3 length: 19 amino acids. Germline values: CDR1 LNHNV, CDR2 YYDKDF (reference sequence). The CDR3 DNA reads TGTGCCACCAGGAGAGAGAGGGCCGCAACCAGCTCTGGGGCCAACGTCCTGACTTTC. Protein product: CATRRERAATSSGANVLTF.

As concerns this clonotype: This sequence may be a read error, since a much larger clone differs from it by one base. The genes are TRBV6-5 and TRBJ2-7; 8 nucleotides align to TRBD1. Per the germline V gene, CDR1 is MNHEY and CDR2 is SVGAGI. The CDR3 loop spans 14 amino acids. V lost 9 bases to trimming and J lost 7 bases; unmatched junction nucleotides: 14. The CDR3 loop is CASRGTGEVNEQYF. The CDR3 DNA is TGTGCCAGTAGAGGGACAGGCGAAGTCAATGAGCAGTACTTC.

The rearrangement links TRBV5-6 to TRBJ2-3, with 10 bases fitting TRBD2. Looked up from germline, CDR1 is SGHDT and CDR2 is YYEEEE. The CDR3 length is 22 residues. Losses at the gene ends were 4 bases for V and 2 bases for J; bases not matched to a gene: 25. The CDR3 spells CASSGTSGESGGWSGITDTQYF. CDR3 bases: TGTGCCAGCAGCGGAACTAGCGGGGAAAGTGGGGGATGGAGTGGGATCACAGATACGCAGTATTTT.

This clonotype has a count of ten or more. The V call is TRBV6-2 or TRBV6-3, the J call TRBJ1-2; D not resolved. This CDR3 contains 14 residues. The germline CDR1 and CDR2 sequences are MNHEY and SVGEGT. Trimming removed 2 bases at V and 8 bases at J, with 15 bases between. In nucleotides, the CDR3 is TGTGCCAGCAGTTACCCTTCAGTCCATTCAGGCTACACCTTC. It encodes CASSYPSVHSGYTF.

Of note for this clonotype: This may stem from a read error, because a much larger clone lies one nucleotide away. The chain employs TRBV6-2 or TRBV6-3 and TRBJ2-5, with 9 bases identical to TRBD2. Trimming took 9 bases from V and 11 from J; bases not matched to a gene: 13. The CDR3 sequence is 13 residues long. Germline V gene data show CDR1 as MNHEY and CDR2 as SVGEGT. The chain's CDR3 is CASLSGTSNEQYF. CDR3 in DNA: TGTGCCAGTCTATCCGGGACTAGCAATGAGCAGTACTTC.

CDR3 nucleotide sequence: TGTGCTAGTGGTTTGGTAACGGGGGGGCCCGGAGATACGCAGTATTTT. Protein product: CASGLVTGGPGDTQYF. This chain connects TRBV12-5 to TRBJ2-3, with 8 bases fitting TRBD2. Germline V gives CDR1 LGHNT, CDR2 FRNRAP. CDR3 length equals 16 residues. J gave up 5 bases and V 0 bases, and 7 bases lay outside the gene matches.

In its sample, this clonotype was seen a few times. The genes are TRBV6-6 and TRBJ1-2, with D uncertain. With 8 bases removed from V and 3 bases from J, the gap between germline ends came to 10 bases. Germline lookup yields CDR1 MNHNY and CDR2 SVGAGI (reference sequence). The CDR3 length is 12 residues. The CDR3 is CASGRGHYGYTF. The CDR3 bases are TGTGCCAGCGGGCGGGGTCACTATGGCTACACCTTC.

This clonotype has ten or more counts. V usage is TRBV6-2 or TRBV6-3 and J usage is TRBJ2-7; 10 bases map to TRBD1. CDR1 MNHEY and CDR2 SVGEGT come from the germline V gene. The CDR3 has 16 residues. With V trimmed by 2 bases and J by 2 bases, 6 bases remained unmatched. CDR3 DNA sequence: TGTGCCAGCAGTTACACCCGGGACAGGGGTACCTACGAGCAGTACTTC. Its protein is CASSYTRDRGTYEQYF.

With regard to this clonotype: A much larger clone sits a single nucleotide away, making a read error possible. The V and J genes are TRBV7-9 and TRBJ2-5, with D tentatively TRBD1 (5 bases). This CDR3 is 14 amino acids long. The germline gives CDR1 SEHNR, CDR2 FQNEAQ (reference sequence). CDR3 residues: CASSLMSGQEAQYF. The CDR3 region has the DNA TGTGCCAGCAGCTTAATGTCAGGGCAAGAGGCCCAGTACTTC. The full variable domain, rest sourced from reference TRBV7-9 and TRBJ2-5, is DTGVSQNPRHKITKRGQNVTFRCDPISEHNRLYWYRQTLGQGPEFLTYFQNEAQLEKSRLLSDRFSAERPKGSFSTLEIQRTEQGDSAMYLCASSLMSGQEAQYFGPGTRLLVL.

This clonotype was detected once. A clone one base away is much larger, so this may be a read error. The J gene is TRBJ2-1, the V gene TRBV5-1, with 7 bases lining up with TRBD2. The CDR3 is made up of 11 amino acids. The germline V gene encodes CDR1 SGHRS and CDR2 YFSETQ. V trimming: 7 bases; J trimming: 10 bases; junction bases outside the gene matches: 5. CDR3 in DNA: TGCGCCAGCGGGACTACCTACGAGCAGTTCTTC. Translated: CASGTTYEQFF.